The 21 T cell receptor beta chains in this list originate from one sample, sequenced in a study of blood T cell repertoires in COVID-19 (dated by TCRdb to between 2020 and 2021). The protocol used for the library was the immunoSEQ multiplex PCR assay. This immuneACCESS table, as held by TCRdb, lists in-frame sequences with V and J called but not all clones. Of the missing ones, under half trace to an unresolved V gene in checked studies; the others have no known cause. The table for this sample lists 250,000 to 350,000 clones; around 87% of them were counted only once. The ten largest make up 3.5% to 5% of the sample. Sequenced sample: PBMCs or T cells enriched from blood (not recorded which). These receptors were obtained from a woman between 18 and 29 years old with acute COVID-19.

The chain combines TRBV12-3 or TRBV12-4 with TRBJ2-1; no clear D. There are 13 residues in the CDR3. The ends were cut back, 1 base at V and 15 bases at J, with 16 bases in the middle. In DNA form, the CDR3 reads TGTGCCAGCAGTTTAGGGTCTGCCCTGAGTCCGTTCTTC. As protein: CASSLGSALSPFF.

The chain uses TRBV19 and TRBJ1-5; 8 bases match TRBD1. CDR1 LNHDA and CDR2 SQIVND come from the germline V gene (reference sequence). This CDR3 has 14 residues. V lost 8 bases to trimming and J lost 5 bases; unmatched junction nucleotides: 8. The CDR3 DNA reads as TGTGCCAGTTGCATCCGGGACAGGTATCAGCCCCAGCATTTT. This translates into CASCIRDRYQPQHF.

The V and J genes are TRBV12-3 or TRBV12-4 and TRBJ1-3, with a weak D call TRBD1 (5 bases). The ends were cut back, 3 bases at V and 4 bases at J, with 7 bases in the middle. This CDR3 comprises 13 residues. The CDR3 region has the DNA TGTGCCAGCAGTTTTGGGGGGGGAAACACCATATATTTT. This encodes CASSFGGGNTIYF.

The chain has TRBV11-2 and TRBJ2-7; no clear D gene. Germline CDR1 reads SGHAT; CDR2 reads FQNNGV. V was cut by 3 bases and J by 5 bases, with 5 bases left in between. The CDR3 extends over 11 amino acids. Written as DNA, the CDR3 is TGTGCCAGCAGCTTCCGAGACGAGCAGTACTTC. Its protein is CASSFRDEQYF.

The chain couples TRBV6-2 or TRBV6-3 to TRBJ2-2; TRBD1 matches 8 bases. V shed 5 bases, J shed 8 bases, and the junction held 7 bases outside the gene matches. Germline V gene sequence: CDR1 MNHEY, CDR2 SVGEGT. This CDR3 spans 14 amino acids. CDR3 DNA: TGTGCCAGCAGTATTGGACAGGGCTCGGGGGAGCTGTTTTTT. Encoded protein: CASSIGQGSGELFF.

This clone was seen once. The chain couples TRBV18 to TRBJ2-2; TRBD1 agrees at 7 bases. CDR3 length: 15 residues. The V gene's germline CDR1 is KGHSH and CDR2 LQKENI. The ends lost 3 bases at V and 3 bases at J; junction bases unmatched: 4. The CDR3 reads CASSPTGYDTGELFF. CDR3 DNA sequence: TGTGCCAGCTCACCGACAGGGTATGACACCGGGGAGCTGTTTTTT.

In its sample, this clone was seen once. The V gene is TRBV5-1, the J gene TRBJ1-5; tentative D call: TRBD1 (6 bases). Germline V gene data show CDR1 as SGHRS and CDR2 as YFSETQ. This CDR3 is 15 amino acids long. Trimming shortened V by 0 bases and J by 2 bases, and 9 bases separated the two germline ends. The CDR3, as DNA: TGCGCCAGCAGCTTGGCAGGGGTGGGCAATCAGCCCCAGCATTTT. Translated, it gives CASSLAGVGNQPQHF.

The V call is TRBV5-1, the J call TRBJ2-7; TRBD2 agrees at 11 bases. Germline lookup yields CDR1 SGHRS and CDR2 YFSETQ. V trimming: 0 bases; J trimming: 9 bases; junction bases outside the gene matches: 11. The CDR3 consists of 16 residues. CDR3 DNA sequence: TGCGCCAGCAGCTTGGCTGGAACTAGCGGGAGTGAGCGGCAGTACTTC. Protein sequence: CASSLAGTSGSERQYF.

The rearrangement joins TRBV7-3 to TRBJ1-6; 7 bases are a match to TRBD1. The CDR3 loop spans 14 amino acids. The V segment lost 6 bases and the J segment 9 bases; nucleotides outside the gene matches: 8. Germline assignment: CDR1 SGHTA and CDR2 FQGTGA. The CDR3, as DNA: TGTGCCAGCAGTATACAGGGGTCAGGTTCACCCCTCCACTTT. Translating it yields CASSIQGSGSPLHF.

The V call is TRBV9, the J call TRBJ2-1; TRBD2 matches 8 bases. This CDR3 region has 17 residues. From germline, CDR1 is SGDLS and CDR2 YYNGEE. V dropped 4 bases and J dropped 0; count of bases not matched to a gene: 9. CDR3 protein: CASSPRLAISSYNEQFF. CDR3 DNA: TGTGCCAGCAGCCCTAGACTAGCGATCAGCTCCTACAATGAGCAGTTCTTC.

The table lists this clone with a count of one. The rearrangement links TRBV5-1 to TRBJ1-2; 8 bases match TRBD1. V was pared by 5 bases and J by 3 bases, with 6 bases of the junction left unmatched. CDR3 size: 14 residues. CDR1 SGHRS and CDR2 YFSETQ come from the germline V gene. The CDR3 here is CASRMTGDHYGYTF. The CDR3 DNA reads TGCGCCAGCAGAATGACAGGGGACCACTATGGCTACACCTTC.

This chain connects TRBV9 to TRBJ2-7; TRBD2 agrees at 7 bases. CDR1 SGDLS and CDR2 YYNGEE come from the germline V gene. Trimming cost V 0 bases and J 0 bases; bases outside gene matches: 6. CDR3 length: 16 residues. The CDR3 sequence: CASSVEGGSSSYEQYF. The DNA of the CDR3 is TGTGCCAGCAGCGTAGAAGGCGGGAGCAGCTCCTACGAGCAGTACTTC. The whole variable domain, remainder taken from reference TRBV9 and TRBJ2-7, is DSGVTQTPKHLITATGQRVTLRCSPRSGDLSVYWYQQSLDQGLQFLIQYYNGEERAKGNILERFSAQQFPDLHSELNLSSLELGDSALYFCASSVEGGSSSYEQYFGPGTRLTVT.

Of note for this clone: At the DNA level, this CDR3 is encoded by other sequences in the same sample as well. The V call is TRBV24-1, the J call TRBJ1-5, with D uncertain. Between the trimmed V and J ends, which lost 1 base and 4 bases, there was a span of 7 bases. This CDR3 comprises 14 residues. From germline, CDR1 is KGHDR and CDR2 SFDVKD. Here the CDR3 reads CATSDLGGNQPQHF. The CDR3 nucleotides read TGTGCCACCAGTGATTTAGGAGGGAATCAGCCCCAGCATTTT.

This chain connects TRBV9 to TRBJ2-7; a weak D match, TRBD2 (6 bases). Germline V gene sequence: CDR1 SGDLS, CDR2 YYNGEE. CDR3 length equals 14 residues. The germline V and J ends were trimmed by 2 bases and 5 bases, with 14 bases remaining between them. The CDR3: CASSVGTVPNEQYF. For the CDR3, the DNA is TGTGCCAGCAGCGTCGGGACTGTACCTAACGAGCAGTACTTC.

The V gene is TRBV28, the J gene TRBJ2-7; 8 nucleotides align to TRBD2. Germline V gene data show CDR1 as MDHEN and CDR2 as SYDVKM. The trim removed 5 bases at V and 3 bases at J, leaving 9 bases unmatched. The CDR3 sequence is 15 residues long. The CDR3 DNA sequence: TGTGCCAGCAGTCCCTCGGGGAGCGGGAGCTACGAGCAGTACTTC. Encoded protein: CASSPSGSGSYEQYF.

The rearrangement links TRBV3-1 (or the pseudogene TRBV3-2) to TRBJ2-2; D gene ambiguous. There are 12 residues in the CDR3. Germline CDR1 reads LGHDT; CDR2 reads YNNKEL (reference sequence). Trimming shortened V by 3 bases and J by 7 bases, and 6 bases separated the two germline ends. CDR3 nucleotides: TGTGCCAGCAGCCACCGTAGCGGGGAGCTGTTTTTT. It yields the protein CASSHRSGELFF.

J is TRBJ2-2 and V is TRBV28; TRBD1 matches 8 bases. This CDR3 spans 15 amino acids. Germline values: CDR1 MDHEN, CDR2 SYDVKM. The V segment lost 5 bases and the J segment 7 bases; nucleotides outside the gene matches: 9. The CDR3 sequence is CASSTHSGQGGELFF. The DNA for the CDR3 is TGTGCCAGCAGTACCCACTCTGGACAGGGCGGGGAGCTGTTTTTT.

The J gene is TRBJ2-1, the V gene TRBV30, with D maybe TRBD1 (6 bases). V gave up 2 bases and J gave up 2 bases, with 13 bases separating them. CDR1 and CDR2 (germline): GTSNPN, SVGIG (reference sequence). The CDR3 has 15 residues. CDR3 nucleotides: TGTGCCTGGAGTTCCAGGGGCCTGGCCTACAATGAGCAGTTCTTC. This codes for CAWSSRGLAYNEQFF.

This clone was observed a few times. The chain has TRBV19 and TRBJ1-1, with 8 positions matching TRBD1. Per the germline V gene, CDR1 is LNHDA and CDR2 is SQIVND (reference sequence). The CDR3 runs to 15 residues. V dropped 5 bases and J dropped 3; count of bases not matched to a gene: 8. CDR3 in amino acids: CASSLDREGYTEAFF. CDR3 in DNA: TGTGCCAGTAGTCTGGACAGGGAAGGGTACACTGAAGCTTTCTTT.

This chain connects TRBV3-1 (or the pseudogene TRBV3-2) to TRBJ2-5; D perhaps matches TRBD2 (6 bases). V lost 4 bases to trimming and J lost 4 bases, with 13 bases between them. Germline V lookup: CDR1 LGHDT, CDR2 YNNKEL (reference sequence). The CDR3 runs to 14 residues. The CDR3 DNA is TGTGCCAGCAGCCCAGACCTAGCGAGAGAGACCCAGTACTTC. Amino acids: CASSPDLARETQYF.

The genes are TRBV28 and TRBJ2-7; possibly TRBD1 for D (7 bases). Trimming pared 5 bases from V and 3 bases from J, leaving 23 bases between. Germline V gene lookup returns CDR1 MDHEN and CDR2 SYDVKM. The CDR3 contains 17 residues. CDR3 bases: TGTGCCAGCAGTCATCTCCTACGCAGACAGGGAGGCTACGAGCAGTACTTC. As protein: CASSHLLRRQGGYEQYF.